The 32 T cell receptor beta chains below come from one sample, sequenced in a study of T cells in Graves' hyperthyroidism and ophthalmopathy. TCR beta CDR3 sequences were amplified from RNA transcripts. When the TCR CDR3 underwent first-round RT-PCR, the HTBI primer set was used. TCRdb itself ran the multiplex PCR reads through MiXCR, one entry per CDR3 protein. The sample carries hundreds of thousands of distinct CDR3 sequences, about 45% recorded once. The sequencing input was peripheral blood or thyroid tissue (not recorded which). All receptors derive from an adult man with Graves' disease, either hyperthyroidism or ophthalmopathy (not recorded which).

This CDR3 is CSASTTSGVQETQYF. In DNA form, the CDR3 reads TGCAGTGCTAGCACGACTAGCGGAGTCCAAGAGACCCAGTACTTC. The genes are TRBV20-1 and TRBJ2-5, with 9 bases matching TRBD2. The CDR3 totals 15 residues. V lost 3 bases, J lost 1 base, and 6 bases stayed unmatched. Germline CDR1 is DFQATT and CDR2 is SNEGSKA (reference sequence).

This clonotype came up a few times. The J gene is TRBJ1-6, the V gene TRBV19, with D hard to call. From germline, CDR1 is LNHDA and CDR2 SQIVND (reference sequence). The CDR3 consists of 15 residues. V lost 3 bases and J 10 bases, leaving 16 bases between the germline ends. The CDR3 DNA reads TGTGCCAGTAGTATCTCGGCGCCGGACTTCTCACCCCTCCACTTT. It codes for CASSISAPDFSPLHF.

This clonotype has just a few counts. This sequence joins TRBV7-9 and TRBJ1-2; D is unclear. Germline V gene data show CDR1 as SEHNR and CDR2 as FQNEAQ (reference sequence). Trimming removed 5 bases at V and 2 bases at J, with 9 bases between. This CDR3 has 13 residues. The DNA for the CDR3 is TGTGCCAGCAGCCCCTCTGAAAACTATGGCTACACCTTC. It encodes CASSPSENYGYTF.

This clonotype was found a few times. The rearrangement links TRBV7-9 to TRBJ1-1; D is unresolved. The germline CDR1 and CDR2 sequences are SEHNR and FQNEAQ (reference sequence). The V end lost 1 base, the J end lost 0 bases, and 9 bases lay between the germline ends. This CDR3 region has 15 residues. CDR3 in DNA: TGTGCCAGCAGCTTAGAGAGGAGGATGAACACTGAAGCTTTCTTT. It yields the protein CASSLERRMNTEAFF.

In this sample, this clonotype turned up a few times. The V gene is TRBV20-1, the J gene TRBJ2-7; D may be TRBD1 (5 bases). This CDR3 region has 13 residues. Germline CDR1 is DFQATT and CDR2 is SNEGSKA (reference sequence). The ends were cut back, 3 bases at V and 0 bases at J, with 9 bases in the middle. The CDR3 nucleotides are TGCAGTGCTAGGGACATAAACTCCTACGAGCAGTACTTC. Amino acid sequence: CSARDINSYEQYF.

This sequence joins TRBV19 and TRBJ1-1; possibly TRBD1 for D (6 bases). This CDR3 has 14 residues. V lost 3 bases and J lost 1, with 9 bases in between. Germline CDR1 LNHDA, CDR2 SQIVND (reference sequence). The CDR3 protein is CASSIGQKNTEAFF. The CDR3, as DNA: TGTGCCAGTAGTATCGGACAGAAGAACACTGAAGCTTTCTTT.

This rearrangement joins TRBV10-3 to TRBJ1-5; 8 bases line up with TRBD1. After removal of 5 bases from V and 0 bases from J, the junction contained 3 bases not matched to a gene. The germline V gene has CDR1 ENHRY and CDR2 SYGVKD. The CDR3 runs 15 residues. CDR3 nucleotide sequence: TGTGCCATCAGTCCGACAGGGGTTAGCAATCAGCCCCAGCATTTT. It yields the protein CAISPTGVSNQPQHF.

This chain connects TRBV7-9 to TRBJ2-7; a possible D gene is TRBD2 (7 bases). V gave up 5 bases and J gave up 0 bases, with 14 bases separating them. The germline gives CDR1 SEHNR, CDR2 FQNEAQ (reference sequence). CDR3 size: 15 residues. CDR3 region: CASSAGATNSYEQYF. The CDR3 DNA reads TGTGCCAGCAGCGCGGGGGCTACTAACTCCTACGAGCAGTACTTC.

This clonotype was recorded many times. V is TRBV15 and J is TRBJ1-5; 7 nucleotides align to TRBD1. There are 15 residues in the CDR3. V lost 0 bases to trimming and J lost 5 bases; unmatched junction nucleotides: 4. Germline CDR1 and CDR2: LNHNV and YYDKDF (reference sequence). DNA of the CDR3: TGTGCCACCAGCAGAGACCGACAGGGCTATCAGCCCCAGCATTTT. Amino acid sequence: CATSRDRQGYQPQHF.

The chain's CDR3 is CASSLQTPMNTEAFF. The CDR3, as DNA: TGCGCCAGCAGCTTACAGACACCGATGAACACTGAAGCTTTCTTT. The chain employs TRBV5-1 and TRBJ1-1; D remains unclear. CDR1 SGHRS and CDR2 YFSETQ come from the germline V gene. This CDR3 region has 15 residues. The V gene lost 2 bases and the J gene lost 0 bases, with 11 bases spanning the gap.

This chain connects TRBV9 to TRBJ2-2; TRBD2 matches at 8 bases. Unmatched junction bases numbered 10, after V lost 5 bases and J lost 1 base. CDR3 length: 17 amino acids. Germline assignment: CDR1 SGDLS and CDR2 YYNGEE. Here the CDR3 DNA reads TGTGCCAGCAGTATAGGAGGCGCGGGAGGGAACACCGGGGAGCTGTTTTTT. Its protein product is CASSIGGAGGNTGELFF.

For this clonotype: Being one base from a much bigger clone, this may be a read error. The chain couples TRBV6-1 to TRBJ1-5; D is unclear. With 5 bases removed from V and 3 bases from J, the gap between germline ends came to 5 bases. Per germline, CDR1 MNHNS and CDR2 SASEGT. The CDR3 spans 12 residues. The CDR3 loop is CASSLHNQPQHF. The CDR3 coding sequence is TGTGCCAGCAGTCTCCACAATCAGCCCCAGCATTTT.

The chain has TRBV7-2 and TRBJ1-1; a possible D gene is TRBD1 (5 bases). The CDR3 sequence is 16 residues long. Germline V gene data show CDR1 as SGHTA and CDR2 as FQGNSA. V shed 1 base and J shed 4 bases, with 16 bases lying between them. In nucleotides, the CDR3 is TGTGCCAGCAGCTTAGTAGGCTCGGGGGTTGCCACTGAAGCTTTCTTT. This codes for CASSLVGSGVATEAFF.

This clonotype occurred a few times. The chain is built from TRBV12-3 or TRBV12-4 and TRBJ2-7, with 7 bases matching TRBD1. After removal of 4 bases from V and 5 bases from J, the junction contained 14 bases not matched to a gene. There are 16 residues in the CDR3. CDR3: CASSYSQGIGVNEQYF. Here the CDR3 DNA reads TGTGCCAGCAGTTACTCACAGGGGATCGGAGTTAACGAGCAGTACTTC.

This clonotype was counted a few times. V is TRBV5-8 and J is TRBJ1-1; tentatively, D is TRBD1 (6 bases). The CDR3 extends over 14 amino acids. V was pared by 3 bases and J by 2 bases, with 11 bases between. Germline V gene data show CDR1 as SGHTS and CDR2 as YDEGEE. CDR3 protein: CASSYGQRNTEAFF. The CDR3 DNA reads as TGTGCCAGCAGCTACGGACAGAGAAACACTGAAGCTTTCTTT.

This clonotype was observed a single time. A much larger clone sits a single nucleotide away, making a read error possible. The chain carries TRBV24-1 and TRBJ2-5, with TRBD2 as a possible D gene (6 bases). The CDR3 is 15 residues long. V gave up 5 bases and J gave up 6 bases, with 18 bases separating them. Germline V lookup: CDR1 KGHDR, CDR2 SFDVKD. CDR3 region: CATSAASSGSQTQYF. For the CDR3, the DNA is TGTGCCACCAGTGCGGCCTCCTCCGGGAGTCAGACCCAGTACTTC.

Only a few counts were recorded for this clonotype. A junction end diverges from the germline sequence, so it may reflect a read error. The J gene is TRBJ2-7, the V gene TRBV7-2; 8 bases are a match to TRBD2. This CDR3 is 18 amino acids long. CDR1 is SGHTA and CDR2 is FQGNSA in the germline V gene. For the CDR3, the DNA is TGCGCCAGCAGCCAAGCCCTGGCCGGGGGGGCGAACTCCTACGAGCAGTACTTC. It encodes CASSQALAGGANSYEQYF.

This clonotype has a handful of counts. This rearrangement joins TRBV10-1 to TRBJ1-4, with D possibly TRBD1 on 5 matching bases. The germline V gene has CDR1 WNHNN and CDR2 SYGVQD (reference sequence). The CDR3 runs to 14 residues. The V end was cut by 4 bases, the J end by 0 bases, with 6 bases between. CDR3 bases: TGCGCCAGCAGTGGGGGGTCAACTAATGAAAAACTGTTTTTT. Its protein is CASSGGSTNEKLFF.

This clonotype has at least ten counts. V and J are TRBV9 and TRBJ1-2, with D unresolved. V was clipped by 2 bases and J by 2 bases, with 10 bases between them. CDR1 SGDLS and CDR2 YYNGEE come from the germline V gene. The CDR3 loop spans 14 amino acids. The CDR3: CASSVNQANYGYTF. CDR3 bases: TGTGCCAGCAGCGTTAATCAGGCGAACTATGGCTACACCTTC. Full variable domain (outside the CDR3, taken from reference TRBV9 and TRBJ1-2): DSGVTQTPKHLITATGQRVTLRCSPRSGDLSVYWYQQSLDQGLQFLIQYYNGEERAKGNILERFSAQQFPDLHSELNLSSLELGDSALYFCASSVNQANYGYTFGSGTRLTVV.

V is TRBV20-1 and J is TRBJ2-5, with D possibly TRBD2 on 5 matching bases. Germline-derived CDR1 and CDR2 are DFQATT and SNEGSKA (reference sequence). V lost 3 bases to trimming and J lost 6 bases, with 14 bases between them. The CDR3 consists of 13 residues. The CDR3 DNA follows: TGCAGTGCTAGCCCTTTAATCGGGAAGACCCAGTACTTC. Translation: CSASPLIGKTQYF.

This clonotype has a count of ten or more. The chain links TRBV20-1 to TRBJ1-6, with D perhaps TRBD1 (5 bases). Germline V gene sequence: CDR1 DFQATT, CDR2 SNEGSKA (reference sequence). This CDR3 is built from 13 residues. V was trimmed by 3 bases and J by 10 bases, leaving 13 bases between them. The DNA of the CDR3 is TGCAGTGCTAGCCCGGGGGTCGGCTCACCCCTCCACTTT. It is translated as CSASPGVGSPLHF.

Only a few counts were recorded for this clonotype. V gene TRBV11-2 combines with J gene TRBJ1-6; 11 bases agree with TRBD1. CDR1 and CDR2 (germline): SGHAT, FQNNGV. The CDR3 covers 15 residues. With V trimmed by 5 bases and J by 4 bases, 1 base remained unmatched. The CDR3 loop reads CASSRDRGYNSPLHF. CDR3 bases: TGTGCCAGCAGCAGGGACAGGGGGTATAATTCACCCCTCCACTTT.

This clonotype was seen repeatedly, ten times or more. Written as DNA, the CDR3 is TGTGCCACCAGCAGAGGTGGCAGAGGTTTCTCTGGAAACACCATATATTTT. This encodes CATSRGGRGFSGNTIYF. This chain uses TRBV15 with TRBJ1-3; D not certain. The CDR3 extends over 17 amino acids. V was clipped by 1 base and J by 0 bases, with 13 bases between them. CDR1 and CDR2 (germline): LNHNV, YYDKDF (reference sequence).

The chain employs TRBV9 and TRBJ2-5; 12 positions agree with TRBD2. V dropped 4 bases and J dropped 4; count of bases not matched to a gene: 8. CDR1 and CDR2 from the germline V gene are SGDLS and YYNGEE. This CDR3 comprises 16 residues. The CDR3 loop reads CASSLVLAGGSETQYF. The CDR3 nucleotides read TGTGCCAGCAGCTTGGTACTAGCGGGAGGTTCAGAGACCCAGTACTTC.

This clonotype was picked up many times. The CDR3 region is CASSEKTRRANYGYTF. The CDR3, as DNA: TGTGCCAGCAGTGAAAAAACACGCAGGGCTAACTATGGCTACACCTTC. This chain joins TRBV2 and TRBJ1-2; a possible D gene is TRBD1 (5 bases). Germline V gene lookup returns CDR1 SNHLY and CDR2 FYNNEI. This CDR3 is built from 16 residues. Trimming took off 2 bases at V and 0 bases at J, with 13 bases between the two ends.

The rearrangement uses TRBV29-1 and TRBJ1-3; D remains unclear. The germline V gene encodes CDR1 SQVTM and CDR2 ANQGSEA. With 0 bases removed from V and 8 bases from J, the gap between germline ends came to 17 bases. This CDR3 comprises 15 residues. The CDR3 is CSVEDGTVYGYTIYF. The CDR3 DNA reads TGCAGCGTTGAAGATGGTACAGTCTATGGCTACACCATATATTTT.

A note on this clonotype: This could be a read error, since a much larger clone is one nucleotide away. The chain carries TRBV10-3 and TRBJ1-4; a weak D match, TRBD1 (6 bases). Germline CDR1 reads ENHRY; CDR2 reads SYGVKD. Trimming removed 5 bases at V and 8 bases at J, with 12 bases between. This CDR3 is built from 13 residues. DNA for the CDR3: TGTGCCATCAGTTTCGGGACATGGGAAAAACTGTTTTTT. Its translation is CAISFGTWEKLFF.

J is TRBJ1-1 and V is TRBV12-3 or TRBV12-4, with 8 bases fitting TRBD1. J was trimmed by 6 bases and V by 5 bases; bases with no gene match: 11. This CDR3 spans 15 amino acids. CDR3 sequence (DNA): TGTGCCAGCAGTCCCACGGACAGGGTGGGGGCTGAAGCTTTCTTT. Its protein product is CASSPTDRVGAEAFF.

The chain carries TRBV9 and TRBJ1-2; no clear D. CDR3 size: 17 residues. Germline CDR1 SGDLS, CDR2 YYNGEE. V lost 4 bases and J 0 bases, leaving 19 bases between the germline ends. The CDR3 DNA is TGTGCCAGCAGCCAAGGAAAAACCGGGCCCTCTAACTATGGCTACACCTTC. This gives the protein CASSQGKTGPSNYGYTF.

The rearrangement links TRBV7-2 to TRBJ2-7, with TRBD2 matching over 10 bases. The CDR3 covers 16 residues. The ends lost 8 bases at V and 2 bases at J; junction bases unmatched: 12. Germline CDR1 reads SGHTA; CDR2 reads FQGNSA. The CDR3 coding sequence is TGTGCCAGCGAGCTTAGCGGGGGGACAGAAACCTACGAGCAGTACTTC. Its translation is CASELSGGTETYEQYF.

This chain uses TRBV9 with TRBJ1-2; no clear D gene. V gave up 0 bases and J gave up 7 bases, with 10 bases separating them. The CDR3 contains 13 residues. Germline V gene lookup returns CDR1 SGDLS and CDR2 YYNGEE. Written as DNA, the CDR3 is TGTGCCAGCAGCGTAGCGGGGAATGGTGGCTACACCTTC. Encoded protein: CASSVAGNGGYTF.

The genes are TRBV29-1 and TRBJ1-2; D ambiguous. Trimming removed 8 bases at V and 5 bases at J, with 21 bases between. The CDR3 loop spans 14 amino acids. Germline CDR1 SQVTM, CDR2 ANQGSEA. The CDR3 nucleotides are TGCAGCTCACCATACGAGGGCGCGAGTTATGGCTACACCTTC. It translates to CSSPYEGASYGYTF.